The 28 T cell receptor beta chains in this list originate from one sample, sequenced in a study of T cells in Graves' hyperthyroidism and ophthalmopathy. Amplification of TCR beta CDR3 regions was performed using RNA transcripts as template. During a first-round RT-PCR of the TCR CDR3, the HTBI primer set was used. One entry per CDR3 protein, called by TCRdb with MiXCR from the multiplex PCR reads. The table shows about 58,000 distinct CDR3 sequences, with around 50% occurring only once. Material for sequencing was blood. Receptor source: a woman aged 25 to 39 with Graves' ophthalmopathy.

This clonotype was seen just once. The rearrangement links TRBV2 to TRBJ2-1, with 8 bases fitting TRBD1. Losses at the gene ends were 6 bases for V and 8 bases for J; bases not matched to a gene: 3. Germline CDR1 and CDR2: SNHLY and FYNNEI. This CDR3 has 12 residues. DNA for the CDR3: TGTGCCAGCAGCGGACAGGGACATGAGCAGTTCTTC. This sequence encodes CASSGQGHEQFF.

This clonotype was observed at least ten times. The chain employs TRBV19 and TRBJ2-5; TRBD2 matches at 14 bases. There are 16 residues in the CDR3. The J segment lost 5 bases and the V segment lost 3 bases, leaving 5 bases of the junction unmatched. Germline loops: CDR1 LNHDA, CDR2 SQIVND (reference sequence). CDR3 coding DNA: TGTGCCAGTAGTATCAGGAGGACTAGCGGGAGGGAGACCCAGTACTTC. Its protein is CASSIRRTSGRETQYF.

This clonotype occurred many times. The chain couples TRBV20-1 to TRBJ1-2; 7 nucleotides agree with TRBD1. Looked up from germline, CDR1 is DFQATT and CDR2 is SNEGSKA (reference sequence). The CDR3 spans 14 residues. Trimming cost V 6 bases and J 7 bases; bases outside gene matches: 14. CDR3 nucleotides: TGCAGTGCCGGAGACCGTCAGGGGGGCACTGGCTACACCTTC. It encodes CSAGDRQGGTGYTF.

This chain links TRBV7-2 with TRBJ2-7; TRBD1 agrees at 7 bases. The CDR3 loop spans 15 amino acids. Trimming at V came to 1 base and at J to 5 bases, leaving 8 bases not matched to a gene. Germline lookup yields CDR1 SGHTA and CDR2 FQGNSA. The CDR3 region has the DNA TGTGCCAGCAGCTTAGTGGCGACAGGGAGTCACGAGCAGTACTTC. Protein product: CASSLVATGSHEQYF.

The gene calls are TRBV20-1 and TRBJ2-1; 7 bases fit TRBD1. CDR3 size: 15 residues. The V and J ends lost 0 bases and 8 bases, in that order; junction bases with no gene match: 10. CDR1 and CDR2 from the germline V gene are DFQATT and SNEGSKA (reference sequence). The DNA for the CDR3 is TGCAGTGCTAGAGAACGGGACAGCTACCGGGATGAGCAGTTCTTC. Amino acid sequence: CSARERDSYRDEQFF.

This clonotype was counted at least ten times. The CDR3 region has the DNA TGTGCCAGCAGCTCTAGCCACAGGGGGCAAGAGACCCAGTACTTC. Translation gives CASSSSHRGQETQYF. The V gene is TRBV9, the J gene TRBJ2-5, with 8 bases aligning to TRBD1. CDR3 length: 15 residues. Germline V gene sequence: CDR1 SGDLS, CDR2 YYNGEE. After removal of 4 bases from V and 2 bases from J, the junction contained 7 bases not matched to a gene.

This clonotype was picked up one time. CDR3 DNA sequence: TGCAGTGCTAGAGATCCGACGGGTAGGCCCCAGCATTTT. Translated, it gives CSARDPTGRPQHF. J is TRBJ1-5 and V is TRBV20-1; unclear D gene. The V gene's germline CDR1 is DFQATT and CDR2 SNEGSKA (reference sequence). The CDR3 sequence is 13 residues long. With 0 bases removed from V and 9 bases from J, the gap between germline ends came to 12 bases.

The chain is built from TRBV6-6 and TRBJ2-7; perhaps TRBD1 as D (6 bases). Germline assignment: CDR1 MNHNY and CDR2 SVGAGI (reference sequence). The V end was cut by 7 bases, the J end by 7 bases, with 17 bases between. The CDR3 is 13 residues long. CDR3 DNA: TGTGCCAGCATTCAGGGGCAGGGTCGGGAGCAGTACTTC. This translates into CASIQGQGREQYF.

V gene TRBV2 combines with J gene TRBJ2-7; D gene unclear. The CDR3 is 12 residues long. Trimming took off 7 bases at V and 1 base at J, with 8 bases between the two ends. Germline assignment: CDR1 SNHLY and CDR2 FYNNEI. CDR3 in amino acids: CASTMVSYEQYF. The CDR3 region has the DNA TGTGCCAGCACTATGGTGTCCTACGAGCAGTACTTC.

This clonotype qualifies as medium-sized. Here the CDR3 DNA reads TGCGCCACCCAGACTAGCATGGGAGAGACCCAGTACTTC. As protein: CATQTSMGETQYF. This sequence joins TRBV10-1 and TRBJ2-5, with 7 bases that match TRBD2. Germline assignment: CDR1 WNHNN and CDR2 SYGVQD (reference sequence). This CDR3 spans 13 amino acids. J gave up 4 bases and V 10 bases, and 9 bases lay outside the gene matches.

This clonotype was recorded many times. J is TRBJ2-3 and V is TRBV6-4; D call uncertain. The germline CDR1 and CDR2 sequences are MRHNA and SNTAGT. V lost 4 bases to trimming and J lost 9 bases, with 14 bases between them. The CDR3 contains 13 residues. The CDR3: CASSVIDGETQYF. The CDR3 bases are TGTGCCAGCAGTGTAATTGATGGAGAGACGCAGTATTTT.

Regarding this clonotype: A read error may produce the germline difference seen at one junction end. V is TRBV7-7 and J is TRBJ1-3; 9 bases align to TRBD1. This CDR3 is 13 amino acids long. Germline loops: CDR1 SSHAT, CDR2 FNYEAQ (reference sequence). The CDR3 protein is CASSSGTGNAIYF. CDR3 sequence (DNA): TGTGCTAGCAGCTCCGGGACAGGGAACGCCATATATTTT.

This clonotype has just a few counts. The chain links TRBV29-1 to TRBJ1-5, with D possibly matching TRBD1 (6 bases). Trimming left V 4 bases short and J 6 bases short, with 13 bases between. This CDR3 contains 13 residues. Germline CDR1 SQVTM, CDR2 ANQGSEA. CDR3 sequence reads: CSVVPGGGQPQHF. The CDR3 region has the DNA TGCAGCGTTGTTCCGGGGGGCGGTCAGCCCCAGCATTTT.

This clonotype was counted at least ten times. This chain connects TRBV7-9 to TRBJ1-5; 7 bases align to TRBD1. The V gene end was trimmed by 5 bases and the J gene end by 4 bases; junction bases not matched to a gene: 5. Germline values: CDR1 SEHNR, CDR2 FQNEAQ (reference sequence). The CDR3 contains 14 residues. The CDR3, as DNA: TGTGCCAGCAGCCCGTCGGACAGGAATCAGCCCCAGCATTTT. It encodes CASSPSDRNQPQHF.

This chain uses TRBV7-9 with TRBJ1-4; D is uncertain. The CDR3 spans 14 residues. Germline V gene data show CDR1 as SEHNR and CDR2 as FQNEAQ (reference sequence). V was pared by 5 bases and J by 3 bases, with 10 bases between. The CDR3 spells CASSPRVANEKLFF. Here the CDR3 DNA reads TGTGCCAGCAGCCCCCGCGTAGCTAATGAAAAACTGTTTTTT.

The chain has TRBV20-1 and TRBJ2-5; tentatively, D is TRBD1 (6 bases). The CDR3 is made up of 11 amino acids. Per the germline V gene, CDR1 is DFQATT and CDR2 is SNEGSKA (reference sequence). Deletions cut 7 bases from V and 10 bases from J, with 16 bases between. The DNA of the CDR3 is TGCAGTGTTACGGGACACGGGGACCAGTACTTC. As protein: CSVTGHGDQYF.

Regarding this clonotype: A junction end diverges from the germline sequence, so it may reflect a read error. The rearrangement joins TRBV7-9 to TRBJ2-7; the D gene is possibly TRBD1 (5 bases). CDR3 length equals 14 residues. Germline V gene data show CDR1 as SEHNR and CDR2 as FQNEAQ (reference sequence). The CDR3 region is CASSPADNHYGQYF. Here the CDR3 DNA reads TGTGCCAGCAGCCCCGCGGACAATCACTACGGGCAGTACTTC.

This clonotype was recorded a few times. This likely comes from a read error, as the CDR3 has no conserved phenylalanine or tryptophan at its end. Because the CDR3's place on the DNA is in doubt, the DNA is left out and the CDR3 is given as listed by TCRdb. The chain recombines TRBV28 with TRBJ2-7; the table's TRBD2 call for D was not verified on the DNA. Ends included, the CDR3 has 16 residues. Germline assignment: CDR1 MDHEN and CDR2 SYDVKM. The CDR3 is CASSTGTSGRDPTSST.

The chain uses TRBV2 and TRBJ2-7; D gene ambiguous. This CDR3 is 12 amino acids long. CDR1 is SNHLY, CDR2 FYNNEI, per germline. With 4 bases removed from V and 2 bases from J, the gap between germline ends came to 6 bases. The CDR3 bases are TGTGCCAGCAGTGTGGGAACCTACGAGCAGTACTTC. Translating it yields CASSVGTYEQYF.

This clonotype was found many times. The chain couples TRBV6-5 to TRBJ1-1; D gene unclear. The V end lost 2 bases, the J end lost 9 bases, and 7 bases lay between the germline ends. The CDR3 spans 11 residues. Germline assignment: CDR1 MNHEY and CDR2 SVGAGI. In DNA, the CDR3 is TGTGCCAGCAGTTACCAGTGGAAAGCTTTCTTT. It codes for CASSYQWKAFF.

Notes on this clonotype: The conserved final phenylalanine or tryptophan is absent from the CDR3, which likely points to a read error. Because the CDR3's place on the DNA is in doubt, the DNA is left out and the CDR3 is given as listed by TCRdb. This chain joins TRBV5-5 and TRBJ2-3. The CDR3 contains 15 residues when both ends are counted. The germline V gene has CDR1 SGHKS and CDR2 YYEKEE (reference sequence). CDR3 residues: CASSLNSIWHRYAVV.

This chain uses TRBV10-3 with TRBJ2-7, with TRBD2 matching over 11 bases. This CDR3 has 19 residues. Trimming cost V 0 bases and J 2 bases; bases outside gene matches: 12. CDR1 and CDR2 from the germline V gene are ENHRY and SYGVKD. CDR3 protein: CAISESLGSSGRMPYEQYF. CDR3 nucleotides: TGTGCCATCAGTGAGTCATTAGGGTCTAGCGGGAGGATGCCCTACGAGCAGTACTTC.

On this clonotype: No DNA is shown, since the ends of the CDR3 on it are uncertain; the CDR3 is the one TCRdb lists. This chain's CDR3 is CSARILCASSQQETQYF. The chain has TRBV20-1 and TRBJ2-5; TRBD1, the D gene given by the table, was not confirmed from the DNA. The CDR3 adds up to 17 amino acids, both ends counted. The germline V gene encodes CDR1 DFQATT and CDR2 SNEGSKA (reference sequence).

V usage is TRBV7-3 and J usage is TRBJ2-6, with D possibly being TRBD1 (6 bases). Germline CDR1 SGHTA, CDR2 FQGTGA. Trimming shortened V by 5 bases and J by 4 bases, and 24 bases separated the two germline ends. The CDR3 sequence is 19 residues long. This CDR3 is CASSPSTNRAGTGANVLTF. The DNA for the CDR3 is TGTGCCAGCAGCCCCTCCACCAACAGGGCGGGCACCGGGGCCAACGTCCTGACTTTC.

This clonotype was seen ten or more times. The rearrangement joins TRBV3-1 to TRBJ2-7; 8 bases are a match to TRBD1. With 6 bases clipped from V and 6 bases from J, the junction kept 4 bases outside the gene matches. Germline V CDR1 and CDR2: LGHDT, YNNKEL (reference sequence). The CDR3 extends over 12 amino acids. For the CDR3, the DNA is TGTGCCAGCAGAAAAACAGGGGGCGAGCAGTACTTC. As protein: CASRKTGGEQYF.

Note on this clonotype: A much larger clonotype is one base distant, so this may be a read error. This rearrangement joins TRBV27 to TRBJ1-2; D is unclear. CDR1 and CDR2 (germline): MNHEY, SMNVEV (reference sequence). V lost 6 bases, J lost 0 bases, and 8 bases lay in between. The CDR3 contains 13 residues. The CDR3 here is CASRASANYGYTF. The CDR3 region has the DNA TGTGCCAGCAGAGCGAGCGCTAACTATGGCTACACCTTC.

Note on this clonotype: The junction shows a germline mismatch at one end, possibly a read error. The chain couples TRBV30 to TRBJ1-5; D unclear. Germline loops: CDR1 GTSNPN, CDR2 SVGIG (reference sequence). The CDR3 is 14 residues long. The CDR3 bases are TGTGCCCGGAGCGGCCCGCCGGGCAATCAGCCCCAGCATTTT. This encodes CARSGPPGNQPQHF.

As concerns this clonotype: It is likely a read error, because the conserved phenylalanine at the end of the CDR3 is missing. The DNA is left out, because the CDR3 cannot be placed on it with certainty; the CDR3 is given as TCRdb lists it. This chain uses TRBV13 with TRBJ1-1; the D call of TRBD1 is as the table states it, not checked on the DNA. The CDR3 is 14 residues long, counting both termini. Germline CDR1 PRHDT, CDR2 FYEKMQ (reference sequence). The CDR3 region is CASTIEGENTEAFS.